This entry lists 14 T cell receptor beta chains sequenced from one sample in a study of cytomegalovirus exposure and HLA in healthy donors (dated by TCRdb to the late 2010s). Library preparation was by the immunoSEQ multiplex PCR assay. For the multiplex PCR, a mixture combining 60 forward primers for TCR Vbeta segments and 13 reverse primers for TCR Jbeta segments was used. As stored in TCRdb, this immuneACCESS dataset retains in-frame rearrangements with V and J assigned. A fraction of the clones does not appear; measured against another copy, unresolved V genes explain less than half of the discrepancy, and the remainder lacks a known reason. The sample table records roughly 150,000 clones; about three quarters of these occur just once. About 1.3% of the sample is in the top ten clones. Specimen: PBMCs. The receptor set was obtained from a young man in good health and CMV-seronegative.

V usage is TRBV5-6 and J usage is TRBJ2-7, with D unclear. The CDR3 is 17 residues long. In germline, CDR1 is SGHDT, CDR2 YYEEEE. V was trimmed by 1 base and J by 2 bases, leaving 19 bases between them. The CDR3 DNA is TGTGCCAGCAGCTTGAGCTCGGCGCGGCGTCCTGCCTACGAGCAGTACTTC. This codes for CASSLSSARRPAYEQYF.

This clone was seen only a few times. CDR3 in DNA: TGTGCCAGCTTACTGAAGACCTACGAGCAGTACTTC. Its protein is CASLLKTYEQYF. The chain links TRBV2 to TRBJ2-7; D remains unclear. Germline CDR1 and CDR2: SNHLY and FYNNEI. The CDR3 sequence is 12 residues long. V shed 8 bases and J shed 2 bases, with 10 bases lying between them. The entire variable domain, with the rest obtained from reference TRBV2 and TRBJ2-7, is as follows: EPEVTQTPSHQVTQMGQEVILRCVPISNHLYFYWYRQILGQKVEFLVSFYNNEISEKSEIFDDQFSVERPDGSNFTLKIRSTKLEDSAMYFCASLLKTYEQYFGPGTRLTVT.

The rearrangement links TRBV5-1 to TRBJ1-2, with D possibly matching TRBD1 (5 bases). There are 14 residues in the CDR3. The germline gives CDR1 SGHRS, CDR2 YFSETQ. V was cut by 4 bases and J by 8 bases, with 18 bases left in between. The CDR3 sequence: CASSPPQGYDGYTF. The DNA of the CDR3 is TGCGCCAGCAGCCCCCCCCAGGGTTACGACGGCTACACCTTC.

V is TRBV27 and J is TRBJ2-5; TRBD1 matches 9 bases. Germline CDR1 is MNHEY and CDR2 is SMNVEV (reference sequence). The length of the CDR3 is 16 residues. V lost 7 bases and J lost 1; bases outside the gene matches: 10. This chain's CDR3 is CASKPPPTGGQETQYF. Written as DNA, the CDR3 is TGTGCCAGCAAACCCCCCCCGACAGGGGGCCAAGAGACCCAGTACTTC.

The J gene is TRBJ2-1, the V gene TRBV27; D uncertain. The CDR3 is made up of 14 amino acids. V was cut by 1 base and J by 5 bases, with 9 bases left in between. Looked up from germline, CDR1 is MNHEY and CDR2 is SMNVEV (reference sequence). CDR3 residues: CASSLYGGDNEQFF. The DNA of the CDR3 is TGTGCCAGCAGTTTATATGGTGGAGACAATGAGCAGTTCTTC.

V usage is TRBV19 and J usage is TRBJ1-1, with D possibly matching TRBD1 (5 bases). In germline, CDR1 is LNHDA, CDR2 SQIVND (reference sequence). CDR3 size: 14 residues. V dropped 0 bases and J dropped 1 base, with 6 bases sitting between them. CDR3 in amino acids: CASSIDRANTEAFF. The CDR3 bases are TGTGCCAGTAGTATAGACAGGGCGAACACTGAAGCTTTCTTT.

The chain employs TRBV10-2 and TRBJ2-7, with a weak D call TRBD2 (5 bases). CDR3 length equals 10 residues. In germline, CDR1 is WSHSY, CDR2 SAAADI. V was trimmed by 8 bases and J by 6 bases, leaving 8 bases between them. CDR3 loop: CASGEGEQYF. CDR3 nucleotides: TGCGCCAGCGGAGAGGGCGAGCAGTACTTC.

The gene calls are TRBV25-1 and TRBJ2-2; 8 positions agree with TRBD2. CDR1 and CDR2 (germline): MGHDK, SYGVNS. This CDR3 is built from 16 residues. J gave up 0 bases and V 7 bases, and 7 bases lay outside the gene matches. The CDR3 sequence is CASKGSGGANTGELFF. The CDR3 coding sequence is TGTGCCAGCAAGGGGAGCGGGGGAGCGAACACCGGGGAGCTGTTTTTT.

In DNA form, the CDR3 reads TGTGCCAGCAGTTTCGGGGCTCTCGAGGGCCGGGGGGAGCAGTACTTC. Residues: CASSFGALEGRGEQYF. This chain connects TRBV28 to TRBJ2-7; D is perhaps TRBD2 (6 bases). Germline assignment: CDR1 MDHEN and CDR2 SYDVKM. The V gene lost 3 bases and the J gene lost 7 bases, with 22 bases spanning the gap. CDR3 length equals 16 residues.

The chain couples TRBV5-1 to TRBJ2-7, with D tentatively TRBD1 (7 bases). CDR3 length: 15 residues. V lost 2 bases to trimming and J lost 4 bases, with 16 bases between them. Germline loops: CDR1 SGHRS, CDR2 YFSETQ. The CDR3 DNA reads TGCGCCAGCAGCTTACAGGCAGGGGGGAATTACGAGCAGTACTTC. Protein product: CASSLQAGGNYEQYF.

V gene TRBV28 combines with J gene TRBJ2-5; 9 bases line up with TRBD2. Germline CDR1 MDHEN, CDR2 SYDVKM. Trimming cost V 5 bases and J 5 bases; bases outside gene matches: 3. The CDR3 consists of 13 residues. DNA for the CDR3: TGTGCCAGCAGTGCGGGAGGGTATGAGACCCAGTACTTC. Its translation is CASSAGGYETQYF. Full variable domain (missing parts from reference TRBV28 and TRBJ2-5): DVKVTQSSRYLVKRTGEKVFLECVQDMDHENMFWYRQDPGLGLRLIYFSYDVKMKEKGDIPEGYSVSREKKERFSLILESASTNQTSMYLCASSAGGYETQYFGPGTRLLVL.

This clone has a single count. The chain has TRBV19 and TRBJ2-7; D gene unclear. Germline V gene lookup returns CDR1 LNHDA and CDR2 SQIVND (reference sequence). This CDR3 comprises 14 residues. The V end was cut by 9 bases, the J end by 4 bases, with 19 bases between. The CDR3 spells CASSEVISSYEQYF. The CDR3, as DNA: TGTGCCAGCTCAGAGGTCATCTCCTCATACGAGCAGTACTTC.

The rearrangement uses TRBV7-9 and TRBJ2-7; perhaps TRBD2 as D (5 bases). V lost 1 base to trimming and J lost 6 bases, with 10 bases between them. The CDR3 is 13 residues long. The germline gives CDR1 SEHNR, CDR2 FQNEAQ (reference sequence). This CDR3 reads CASSLGRGPEQYF. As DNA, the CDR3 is TGTGCCAGCAGCTTAGGGCGAGGGCCCGAGCAGTACTTC.

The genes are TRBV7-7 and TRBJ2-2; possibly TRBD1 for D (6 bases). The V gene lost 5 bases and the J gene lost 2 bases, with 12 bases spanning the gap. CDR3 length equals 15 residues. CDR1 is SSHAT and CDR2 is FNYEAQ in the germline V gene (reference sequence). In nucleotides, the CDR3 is TGTGCCAGCAGCAGGGCAGGGGATAACACCGGGGAGCTGTTTTTT. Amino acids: CASSRAGDNTGELFF.